A single TCR beta chain is shown here with its context. Its antigen is still unknown. Per-base quality was not reported, and no clone a single base away is much larger than it. The data were taken from a study of cytomegalovirus exposure and HLA in healthy donors (dated by TCRdb to about 2017). About the investigation overall: An earlier analysis of some 600 of the donors reported approximately 260 Gb of sequence data and 117 million unique TCR beta sequences obtained from around 190 million T cells. About 280 gigabases of sequencing data and around 80 million unique TCR sequences made up an early release that covered over 550 HLA-typed donors. Of the roughly 400 genotyped donors, approximately 83% fell in the genetic ancestry cluster associated with self-reported Caucasian donors. The study was designed to test whether signatures of past pathogen exposure could be identified by cataloging public T cell receptors. The study used immunosequencing to profile the T cell repertoires of 600 to 850 subjects and linked those repertoires to cytomegalovirus serostatus. In addition to the first cohort of approximately 650 subjects, a separate validation cohort of 100 to 150 different subjects was used. The study combined high-throughput TCR immunosequencing, statistical association of individual TCRs with disease status, and machine learning to predict cytomegalovirus infection status. In a later analysis, previously published TCR beta repertoires from fewer than 750 donors were re-analyzed and high-resolution HLA genotyping was added so that TCR occurrence patterns could be studied. Rather than drawing on any new phenotypic data, the later analysis identified candidate immune exposures from TCR beta sequences and the way those sequences occurred across donors. To decide whether each TCR beta V gene segment behaved as functional or pseudogenic, an earlier analysis of some 600 of the donors relied on high-throughput TCR beta sequencing. Donor age, sex, ethnicity and CMV serostatus were compiled together with the repertoire data. A later genetic analysis used genome-wide SNP genotypes for about 65% of the roughly 700 donors, treating that subset as a discovery cohort. All discovery cohort repertoires had been generated using a single sequencing platform. Class I and class II HLA loci were covered by the typing at four-digit resolution. Typing coverage varied by locus: roughly 629-640 donors for A, B, C, DRB1 and DQB1; 522 for DQA1; over 600 for DPA1; roughly 450 for DPB1. Roughly 5 DR-DQ haplotypes were treated as single units for association and clustering because of strong linkage in the cohort. Across around 400 genotyped donors of the cohort, an average of about 200,000 unique TCR beta nucleotide sequences per donor were sequenced, and around 20% of those sequences were non-productive. The full study reports these points: Immune exposure information for the cohort was limited to CMV serostatus. A cluster of highly shared sequence variants was judged likely to be a technical artifact of the sequencing pipeline. The authors suggested that the approach could potentially be generalized to other disease states and immunological phenotypes. At a false discovery rate of 0.05, a later analysis linked approximately 18,000 TCR beta sequences to specific HLA alleles. A further reported finding was that TCR beta sequences accurately predicted the HLA-A and HLA-B alleles for most subjects in the first cohort. Compared with the roughly 710-donor mean, donors in an Asian-associated ancestry cluster had fewer N-insertions in productive TCRs, according to a later genetic analysis. Some IMGT-functional V segments, including TRBV6-2 and TRBV6-3, could not be told apart with the 87-base-pair reads, so those segments were excluded. Presence/absence analyses assumed roughly uniform sequencing depth across donors, an assumption that may not hold. A few of the identified cytomegalovirus-associated TCR beta chains were confirmed in vitro to be specific for cytomegalovirus antigens. V-gene and J-gene trimming of TCR beta chains was associated with a missense DCLRE1C variant in a later genetic analysis, and the association was replicated in an independent cohort. According to a later analysis, most CMV-associated TCR beta chains appeared to be HLA-restricted, and the HLA associations seemed to be driven largely by CMV exposure. Linkage disequilibrium might explain the correlated functional status among segregating V segments, but an unknown experimental factor could not be excluded. An earlier analysis of approximately 600 of the donors showed that most TCR beta V segments appeared in productive rearrangements either about 87% or about 30% of the time, which broadly matched IMGT annotations. Strong co-occurrence of HLA alleles, especially DR and DQ, made assigning TCR associations to individual alleles difficult. The classifier was reported to diagnose cytomegalovirus status with high specificity and sensitivity in both the original cohort and the validation cohort. According to a later analysis, TCR association rates differed among HLA loci, with DRB1 alleles showing the most associated TCRs and HLA-C alleles showing the fewest. A total of 150 to 200 TCR beta chains were listed by the study as associated with cytomegalovirus. Several of the top co-occurrence clusters appeared to be linked to parvovirus B19, influenza, CMV and Epstein-Barr virus, according to a later analysis. Because HLA typing was unavailable for some donors at each locus, only the typed subset was used in association tests. Seventeen rarely observed V segments, including chromosome 9 orphons, were excluded from the earlier analysis of approximately 600 of the donors because counts were too low. Most TCR sequences were observed very rarely across donors, whereas some public TCRs were present in many individuals. In a later analysis, HLA-associated TCR beta chains showed more clonal expansion and lower generation probabilities than non-associated chains that were equally common. The cohort was sequenced for TCR beta chains only, and without alpha or paired-chain data the features that could be detected were limited.

The cohort consisted of some 670 healthy bone marrow donors. At the time of sampling, all cohort members were nominally healthy, though unrecorded immune exposures were likely present. The donor was CMV seronegative and belonged to the group of over 300 seronegative cohort members. A peripheral blood sample was collected from each donor, and TCR beta sequencing was performed on peripheral blood mononuclear cells. Genomic DNA was extracted from the blood cell samples with the Qiagen DNeasy Blood Extraction Kit. Receptor amplification or capture employed the immunoSEQ multiplex PCR assay. For the multiplex PCR, a mixture combining 60 forward primers for TCR Vbeta segments and 13 reverse primers for TCR Jbeta segments was used. Amplification of the CDR3 region of rearranged TCR beta genes was performed with a multiplex PCR assay on genomic DNA. The amplified TCR beta libraries were sequenced on the Illumina HiSeq System as 87-base-pair reads. Under the source paper's analysis protocol: A later analysis counted 75 million to 100 million unique TCR beta chains across the 700 or so repertoires, and around 9.9 million of these chains were shared by at least two donors. Raw reads were error-corrected and collapsed into unique sequences with a nearest-neighbor algorithm that merged closely related sequences to remove PCR and sequencing errors. Alignment of CDR3 sequences to IMGT reference sequences was used to assign V, D and J gene segments. For a sequence to be retained, a match of at least six nucleotides was required to both a V gene segment and a J gene segment. A rearrangement was called productive if the CDR3 had no stop codons and remained in frame with V and J, and every other rearrangement was called non-productive. Following IMGT convention, CDR3 was defined as the stretch from the second conserved V-encoded cysteine up to the conserved J-encoded phenylalanine. In an earlier analysis of approximately 590 of the donors, sequences lacking an unambiguous match to a single V gene segment were excluded. In an earlier analysis of around 600 of the donors, V segments were called functional above 56.7% productive rearrangements and were called segregating when the between-donor standard deviation exceeded 5%. To diagnose cytomegalovirus status from the catalog of TCR beta chain sequences, a statistical classification framework was built. In a later analysis, TCR nucleotide sequences were compared against IMGT/GENE-DB human TR gene sequences so that V and J genes could be assigned. Using the TCRdist pipeline, a later analysis assigned CDR3 sequences along with most-parsimonious VDJ recombination scenarios. In a later analysis, each TCR beta chain was defined by its CDR3 amino acid sequence together with its V-gene family, and reads lacking a unique V-gene family were excluded. As a way to deal with suspected cross-contamination and a sequencing artifact, a later analysis dropped hundreds of nucleotide sequences that were highly shared and had low generation probability. For each public chain, a later analysis derived a clonal expansion index from normalized ranks of inferred template counts within each repertoire. In a later analysis, generation probabilities were computed using a VDJ recombination model fitted to out-of-frame rearrangements, and the results were checked against IGoR. In a later analysis, hypergeometric tests were used to score TCR-TCR, TCR-HLA and TCR-CMV co-occurrence, with a repertoire-size bias correction applied to TCR pairs. In a later analysis, false discovery rates were estimated by permuting HLA or CMV assignments 20 times. In a later analysis, co-occurring TCRs were grouped with DBSCAN, and TCRdist sequence similarity was added when clustering was performed within HLA-allele-positive subsets. Repertoires with fewer than 30,000 or more than 120,000 public chains, plus five repertoires with anomalous nucleotide sharing, were excluded from co-occurrence clustering. TCRdb took over this immuneACCESS table, retaining in-frame rearrangements with V and J assigned. Such tables are incomplete; in checked studies, under half of the missing clones stem from an unresolved V gene, and the remainder is unexplained. That table furnishes V, J and clone size, whereas the DNA furnished D and trimming. The sample includes roughly 130,000 clones, with 80% observed a single time. In total, the top ten clones hold 1% of the sample.

The germline V gene sets CDR1 to ENHRY and CDR2 to SYGVKD. From cysteine to phenylalanine, the CDR3 is 18 amino acids long. Only CDR3 DNA is held: 54 bases, read in frame from base 1. V is reduced by 4 bases and J by 2 bases, leaving a spacing of 22 bases between them. The sequence is built from TRBV10-3 and TRBJ2-3; 6 matching bases give a weak D call of TRBD1. Sequencing was carried out using PBMCs. The sequence derives from a man between 40 and 49 years old in good health and CMV-seronegative. The DNA sequence is given as TGTGCCATCAGTGCTAGGGCAACACAGACAGGCCTCACAGATACGCAGTATTTT. Its protein product is CAISARATQTGLTDTQYF.